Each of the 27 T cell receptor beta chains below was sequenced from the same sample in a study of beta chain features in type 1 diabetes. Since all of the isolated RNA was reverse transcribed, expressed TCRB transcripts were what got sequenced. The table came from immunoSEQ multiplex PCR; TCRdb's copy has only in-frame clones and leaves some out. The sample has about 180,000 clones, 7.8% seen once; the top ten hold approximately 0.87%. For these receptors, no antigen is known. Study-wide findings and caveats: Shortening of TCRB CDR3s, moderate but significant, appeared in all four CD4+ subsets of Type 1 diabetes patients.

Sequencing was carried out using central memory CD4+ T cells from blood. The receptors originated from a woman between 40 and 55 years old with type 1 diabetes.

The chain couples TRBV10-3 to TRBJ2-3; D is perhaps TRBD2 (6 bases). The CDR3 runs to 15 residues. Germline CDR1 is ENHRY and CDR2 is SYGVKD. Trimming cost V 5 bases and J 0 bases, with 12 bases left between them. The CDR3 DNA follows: TGTGCCATCAGTTCTTCAGGGACTAGCACAGATACGCAGTATTTT. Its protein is CAISSSGTSTDTQYF.

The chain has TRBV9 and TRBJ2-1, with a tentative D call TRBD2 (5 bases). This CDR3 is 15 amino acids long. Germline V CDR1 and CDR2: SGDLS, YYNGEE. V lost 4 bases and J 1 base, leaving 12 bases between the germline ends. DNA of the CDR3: TGTGCCAGCAGCCCGCGGACTGATTCCTACAATGAGCAGTTCTTC. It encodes CASSPRTDSYNEQFF.

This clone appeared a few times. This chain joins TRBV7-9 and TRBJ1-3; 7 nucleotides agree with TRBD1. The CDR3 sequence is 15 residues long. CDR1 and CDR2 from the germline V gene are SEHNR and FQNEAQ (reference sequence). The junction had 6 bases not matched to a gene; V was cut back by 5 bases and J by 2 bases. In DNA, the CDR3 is TGTGCCAGCAGCGACATAGACAGGGCTGGAAACACCATATATTTT. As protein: CASSDIDRAGNTIYF.

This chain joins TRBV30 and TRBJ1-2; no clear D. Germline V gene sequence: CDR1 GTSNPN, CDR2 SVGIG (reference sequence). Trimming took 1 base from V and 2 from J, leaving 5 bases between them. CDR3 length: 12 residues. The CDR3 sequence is CAWSAGNYGYTF. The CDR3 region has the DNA TGTGCCTGGAGTGCGGGGAACTATGGCTACACCTTC.

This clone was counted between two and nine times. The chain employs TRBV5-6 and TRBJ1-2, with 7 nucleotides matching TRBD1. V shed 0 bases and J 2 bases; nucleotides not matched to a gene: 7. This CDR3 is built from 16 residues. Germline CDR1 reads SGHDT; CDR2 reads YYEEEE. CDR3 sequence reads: CASSLGDRARNYGYTF. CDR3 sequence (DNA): TGTGCCAGCAGCTTGGGCGACAGGGCGCGAAACTATGGCTACACCTTC.

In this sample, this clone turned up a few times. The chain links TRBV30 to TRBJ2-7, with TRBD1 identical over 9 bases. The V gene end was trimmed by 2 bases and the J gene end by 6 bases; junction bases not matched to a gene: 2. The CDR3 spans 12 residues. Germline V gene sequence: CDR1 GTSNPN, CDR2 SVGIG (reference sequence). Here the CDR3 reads CAWSPQGAEQYF. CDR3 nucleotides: TGTGCCTGGAGTCCACAGGGGGCCGAGCAGTACTTC.

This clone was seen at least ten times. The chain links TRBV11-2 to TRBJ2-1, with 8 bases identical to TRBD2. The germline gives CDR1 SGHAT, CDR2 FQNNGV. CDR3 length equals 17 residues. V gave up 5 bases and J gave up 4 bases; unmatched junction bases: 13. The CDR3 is CASSLNPGLALYNEQFF. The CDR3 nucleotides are TGTGCCAGCAGCCTGAACCCTGGACTAGCTCTATACAATGAGCAGTTCTTC.

Here the CDR3 DNA reads TGCGCCTGCAAGGGGCCCTCCTACGAGCAGTACTTC. Translation gives CACKGPSYEQYF. The V call is TRBV29-1, the J call TRBJ2-7; the D gene is possibly TRBD1 (5 bases). The CDR3 totals 12 residues. The germline V gene encodes CDR1 SQVTM and CDR2 ANQGSEA.

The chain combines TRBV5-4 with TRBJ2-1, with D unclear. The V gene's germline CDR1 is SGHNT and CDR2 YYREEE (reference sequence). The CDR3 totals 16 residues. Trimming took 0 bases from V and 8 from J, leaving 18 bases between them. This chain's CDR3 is CASSLALSRSVDEQFF. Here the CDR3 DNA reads TGTGCCAGCAGCTTGGCCTTGTCTAGAAGTGTGGATGAGCAGTTCTTC.

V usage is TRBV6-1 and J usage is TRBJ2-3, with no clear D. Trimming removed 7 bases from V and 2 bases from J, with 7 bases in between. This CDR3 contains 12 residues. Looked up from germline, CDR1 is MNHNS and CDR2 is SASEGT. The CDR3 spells CASNEFTDTQYF. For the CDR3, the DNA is TGTGCCAGCAACGAGTTCACAGATACGCAGTATTTT.

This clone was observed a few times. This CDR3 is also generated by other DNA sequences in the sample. The DNA of the CDR3 is TGCGCCAGTGGACAGAACCAAGAGACCCAGTACTTC. Amino acid sequence: CASGQNQETQYF. The V gene is TRBV5-1, the J gene TRBJ2-5; D possibly corresponds to TRBD1 (6 bases). Germline lookup yields CDR1 SGHRS and CDR2 YFSETQ. V dropped 8 bases and J dropped 0 bases, with 8 bases sitting between them. This CDR3 has 12 amino acids.

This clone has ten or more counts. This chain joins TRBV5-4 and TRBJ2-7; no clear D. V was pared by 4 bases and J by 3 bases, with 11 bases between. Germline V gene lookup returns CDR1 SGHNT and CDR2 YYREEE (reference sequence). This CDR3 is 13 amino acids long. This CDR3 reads CASSEAARYEQYF. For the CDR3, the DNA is TGTGCCAGCAGCGAGGCTGCACGCTACGAGCAGTACTTC.

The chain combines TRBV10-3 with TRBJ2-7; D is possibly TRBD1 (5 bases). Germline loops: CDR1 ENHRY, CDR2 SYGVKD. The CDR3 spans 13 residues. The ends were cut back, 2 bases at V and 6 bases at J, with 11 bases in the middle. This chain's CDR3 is CAISEGQGREQYF. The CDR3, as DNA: TGTGCCATCAGTGAGGGGCAGGGTCGCGAGCAGTACTTC.

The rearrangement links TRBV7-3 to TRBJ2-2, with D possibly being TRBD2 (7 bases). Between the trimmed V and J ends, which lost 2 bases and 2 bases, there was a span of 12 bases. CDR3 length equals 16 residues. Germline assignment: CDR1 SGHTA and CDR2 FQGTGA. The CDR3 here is CASSLLGGRNTGELFF. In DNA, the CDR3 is TGTGCCAGCAGCTTATTGGGGGGGCGAAACACCGGGGAGCTGTTTTTT.

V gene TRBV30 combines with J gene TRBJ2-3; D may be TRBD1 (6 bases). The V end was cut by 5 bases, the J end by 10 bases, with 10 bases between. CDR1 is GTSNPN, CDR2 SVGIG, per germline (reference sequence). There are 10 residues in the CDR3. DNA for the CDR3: TGTGCCTGGGGGGGCCAAGCGCAGTATTTT. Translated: CAWGGQAQYF.

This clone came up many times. Here the CDR3 reads CASSRQGFGEETQYF. The CDR3 DNA reads TGTGCCAGCAGCCGCCAGGGATTTGGAGAAGAGACCCAGTACTTC. The chain joins TRBV7-2 to TRBJ2-5, with a tentative D call TRBD1 (5 bases). V was trimmed by 5 bases and J by 3 bases, leaving 16 bases between them. Germline V gene sequence: CDR1 SGHTA, CDR2 FQGNSA. This CDR3 has 15 residues. Filled out from reference TRBV7-2 and TRBJ2-5, the complete variable domain reads GAGVSQSPSNKVTEKGKDVELRCDPISGHTALYWYRQSLGQGLEFLIYFQGNSAPDKSGLPSDRFSAERTGGSVSTLTIQRTQQEDSAVYLCASSRQGFGEETQYFGPGTRLLVL.

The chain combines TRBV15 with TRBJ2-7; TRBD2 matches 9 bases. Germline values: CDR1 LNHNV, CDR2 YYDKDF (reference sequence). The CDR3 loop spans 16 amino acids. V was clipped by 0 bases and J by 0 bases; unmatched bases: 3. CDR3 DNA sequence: TGTGCCACCAGCAGAGATCCGACTAGCGGCTCCTACGAGCAGTACTTC. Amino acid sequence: CATSRDPTSGSYEQYF. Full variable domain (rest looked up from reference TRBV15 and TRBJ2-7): DAMVIQNPRYQVTQFGKPVTLSCSQTLNHNVMYWYQQKSSQAPKLLFHYYDKDFNNEADTPDNFQSRRPNTSFCFLDIRSPGLGDTAMYLCATSRDPTSGSYEQYFGPGTRLTVT.

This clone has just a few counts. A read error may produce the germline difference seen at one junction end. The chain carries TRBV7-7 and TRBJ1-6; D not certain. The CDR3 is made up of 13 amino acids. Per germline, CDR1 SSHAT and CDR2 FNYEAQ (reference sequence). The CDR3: CASSLDINSKLHF. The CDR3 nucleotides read TGTGCTAGCAGCTTAGATATCAACAGTAAACTCCACTTT.

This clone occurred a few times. CDR3 residues: CASSQEVYGYTF. CDR3 coding DNA: TGTGCCAGCAGCCAGGAAGTTTATGGCTACACCTTC. The V call is TRBV5-4, the J call TRBJ1-2; no reliable D call. This CDR3 contains 12 residues. Germline CDR1 reads SGHNT; CDR2 reads YYREEE (reference sequence). V dropped 4 bases and J dropped 5 bases, with 9 bases sitting between them. Combining the CDR3 with reference TRBV5-4 and TRBJ1-2 gives the whole variable domain ETGVTQSPTHLIKTRGQQVTLRCSSQSGHNTVSWYQQALGQGPQFIFQYYREEENGRGNFPPRFSGLQFPNYSSELNVNALELDDSALYLCASSQEVYGYTFGSGTRLTVV.

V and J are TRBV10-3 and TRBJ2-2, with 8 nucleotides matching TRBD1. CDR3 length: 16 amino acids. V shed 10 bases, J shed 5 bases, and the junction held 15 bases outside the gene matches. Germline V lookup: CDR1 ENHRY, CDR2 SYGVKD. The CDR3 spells CATNRQGQGATGELFF. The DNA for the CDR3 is TGTGCCACAAACCGACAGGGGCAGGGTGCGACCGGGGAGCTGTTTTTT.

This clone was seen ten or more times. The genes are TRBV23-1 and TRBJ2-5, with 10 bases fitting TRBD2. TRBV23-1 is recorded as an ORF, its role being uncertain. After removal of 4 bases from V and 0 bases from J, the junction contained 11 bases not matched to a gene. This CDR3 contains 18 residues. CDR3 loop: CASSPTCRLAGYQETQYF. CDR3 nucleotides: TGCGCCAGCAGTCCCACATGTCGACTAGCGGGCTACCAAGAGACCCAGTACTTC.

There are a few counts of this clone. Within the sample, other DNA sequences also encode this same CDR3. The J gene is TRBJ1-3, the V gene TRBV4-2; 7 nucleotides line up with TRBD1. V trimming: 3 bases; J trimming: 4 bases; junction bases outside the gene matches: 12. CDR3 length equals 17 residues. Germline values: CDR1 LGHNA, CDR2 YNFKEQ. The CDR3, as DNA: TGTGCCAGCAGCCAGCAAGGACGAGAGGGGGCCGGAAACACCATATATTTT. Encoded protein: CASSQQGREGAGNTIYF.

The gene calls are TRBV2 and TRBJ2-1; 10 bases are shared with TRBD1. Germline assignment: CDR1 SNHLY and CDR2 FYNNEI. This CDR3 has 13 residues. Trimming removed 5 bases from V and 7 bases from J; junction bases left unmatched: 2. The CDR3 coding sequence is TGTGCCAGCAGTAAGGACAGGGGGAATGAGCAGTTCTTC. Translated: CASSKDRGNEQFF. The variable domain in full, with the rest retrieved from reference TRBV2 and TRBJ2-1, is EPEVTQTPSHQVTQMGQEVILRCVPISNHLYFYWYRQILGQKVEFLVSFYNNEISEKSEIFDDQFSVERPDGSNFTLKIRSTKLEDSAMYFCASSKDRGNEQFFGPGTRLTVL.

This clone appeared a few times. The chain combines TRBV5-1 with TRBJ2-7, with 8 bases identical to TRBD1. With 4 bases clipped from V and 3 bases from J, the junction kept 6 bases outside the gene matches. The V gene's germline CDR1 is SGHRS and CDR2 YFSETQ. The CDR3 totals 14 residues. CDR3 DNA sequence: TGCGCCAGCAGCCACGGACAGGGAGTCTACGAGCAGTACTTC. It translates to CASSHGQGVYEQYF.

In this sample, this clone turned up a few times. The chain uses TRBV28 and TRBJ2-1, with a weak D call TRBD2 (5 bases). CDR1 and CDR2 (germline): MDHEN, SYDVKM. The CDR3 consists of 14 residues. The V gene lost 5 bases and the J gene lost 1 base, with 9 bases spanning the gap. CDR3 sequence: CASSRGLSYNEQFF. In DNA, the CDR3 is TGTGCCAGCAGTCGAGGGCTTTCCTACAATGAGCAGTTCTTC.

The CDR3 spells CAIQTSQGPLLSYTF. The CDR3 DNA sequence: TGTGCCATCCAAACCTCACAGGGGCCCTTGTTGAGCTACACCTTC. This chain joins TRBV10-3 and TRBJ1-2; 7 positions match TRBD1. Germline V gene data show CDR1 as ENHRY and CDR2 as SYGVKD. The trim removed 8 bases at V and 9 bases at J, leaving 18 bases unmatched. The CDR3 is 15 amino acids.

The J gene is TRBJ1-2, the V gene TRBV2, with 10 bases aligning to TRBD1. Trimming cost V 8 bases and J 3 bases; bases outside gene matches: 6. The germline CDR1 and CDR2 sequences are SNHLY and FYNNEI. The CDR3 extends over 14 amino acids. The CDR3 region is CASVPTGGDYGYTF. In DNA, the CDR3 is TGTGCCAGCGTGCCGACAGGGGGCGACTATGGCTACACCTTC.